These T cell receptor beta chains were read from a single sample in a study of blood T cell repertoires in COVID-19. TCRdb's table, derived via immunoSEQ multiplex PCR, lists solely in-frame clones and lacks some. The sample has roughly 120,000 clones; approximately 90% are singletons. The source material was peripheral blood. These receptors all stem from a human donor with active COVID-19. The donor label of this sample is uncertain. Both conserved end residues are part of each CDR3. Fields, in order: V gene, J gene, clone size, D gene, CDR3 protein, CDR3 DNA. D genes are given only for firm matches. Where a row states a size, it is once, few, many or the class of an expanded clone; other rows omit it.

v_gene: TRBV6-2/TRBV6-3; j_gene: TRBJ2-4; abundance: .; d_gene: .; CDR3aa: CASSPEPKRLDIQYF; CDR3nt: TGTGCCAGCAGCCCGGAGCCGAAGAGGTTGGACATTCAGTACTTC
v_gene: TRBV3-1/TRBV3-2; j_gene: TRBJ1-1; abundance: .; d_gene: .; CDR3aa: CASSPLGGPTEAFF; CDR3nt: TGTGCCAGCAGCCCTCTCGGGGGGCCCACTGAAGCTTTCTTT
v_gene: TRBV5-1; j_gene: TRBJ1-1; abundance: .; d_gene: .; CDR3aa: CASSTLTGSNTEAFF; CDR3nt: TGCGCCAGCAGCACCCTAACAGGATCGAACACTGAAGCTTTCTTT
v_gene: TRBV7-9; j_gene: TRBJ1-4; abundance: once; d_gene: TRBD1; CDR3aa: CASSGQGTNEKLFF; CDR3nt: TGTGCCAGCAGCGGACAGGGGACTAATGAAAAACTGTTTTTT
v_gene: TRBV7-2; j_gene: TRBJ1-6; abundance: .; d_gene: .; CDR3aa: CASSLEGGWNSPLHF; CDR3nt: TGTGCCAGCAGCTTAGAAGGGGGTTGGAATTCACCCCTCCACTTT
v_gene: TRBV18; j_gene: TRBJ1-2; abundance: .; d_gene: .; CDR3aa: CASSGVGPGGPNYGYTF; CDR3nt: TGTGCCAGCTCAGGCGTCGGGCCCGGCGGGCCTAACTATGGCTACACCTTC
v_gene: TRBV29-1; j_gene: TRBJ1-2; abundance: .; d_gene: TRBD1; CDR3aa: CSVLRDRSSGYTF; CDR3nt: TGCAGCGTACTCCGGGACAGGTCGAGCGGCTACACCTTC
v_gene: TRBV30; j_gene: TRBJ2-2; abundance: .; d_gene: .; CDR3aa: CAQTGKGRSFTGELFF; CDR3nt: TGTGCCCAAACGGGAAAGGGCAGGTCCTTCACCGGGGAGCTGTTTTTT
v_gene: TRBV2; j_gene: TRBJ1-2; abundance: .; d_gene: TRBD1; CDR3aa: CASSGQGQGINGYTF; CDR3nt: TGTGCCAGCAGTGGCCAGGGACAGGGAATTAATGGCTACACCTTC
v_gene: TRBV3-1/TRBV3-2; j_gene: TRBJ1-1; abundance: .; d_gene: .; CDR3aa: CASSHSLGVENTEAFF; CDR3nt: TGTGCCAGCAGCCATTCATTAGGGGTGGAGAACACTGAAGCTTTCTTT
v_gene: TRBV7-2; j_gene: TRBJ2-1; abundance: .; d_gene: TRBD1; CDR3aa: CASSLVAGGSYNEQFF; CDR3nt: TGTGCCAGCAGCTTAGTGGCAGGGGGCTCCTACAATGAGCAGTTCTTC
v_gene: TRBV2; j_gene: TRBJ1-3; abundance: few; d_gene: .; CDR3aa: CASTPIPSSGNTIYF; CDR3nt: TGTGCCAGCACCCCCATCCCCAGCTCTGGAAACACCATATATTTT
v_gene: TRBV29-1; j_gene: TRBJ1-1; abundance: .; d_gene: .; CDR3aa: CSVDKSWGAEAFF; CDR3nt: TGCAGCGTTGATAAGTCCTGGGGGGCTGAAGCTTTCTTT
v_gene: TRBV7-9; j_gene: TRBJ1-2; abundance: .; d_gene: .; CDR3aa: CASSLVTGYGYTF; CDR3nt: TGTGCCAGCAGCTTAGTTACAGGCTATGGCTACACCTTC
v_gene: TRBV18; j_gene: TRBJ2-2; abundance: .; d_gene: .; CDR3aa: CASSPGIGDTGELFF; CDR3nt: TGTGCCAGCTCACCCGGAATCGGGGACACCGGGGAGCTGTTTTTT
v_gene: TRBV7-9; j_gene: TRBJ1-4; abundance: .; d_gene: .; CDR3aa: CASSSGDNEKLFF; CDR3nt: TGTGCCAGCAGCTCCGGAGATAATGAAAAACTGTTTTTT
v_gene: TRBV7-9; j_gene: TRBJ1-5; abundance: .; d_gene: TRBD1; CDR3aa: CASSRGAGGPNQPQHF; CDR3nt: TGTGCCAGCAGCAGAGGGGCAGGGGGACCCAATCAGCCCCAGCATTTT
v_gene: TRBV18; j_gene: TRBJ2-5; abundance: .; d_gene: .; CDR3aa: CASSPPVTGRGIETQYF; CDR3nt: TGTGCCAGCTCACCACCGGTAACTGGGCGGGGAATAGAGACCCAGTACTTC
v_gene: TRBV5-8; j_gene: TRBJ1-1; abundance: few; d_gene: .; CDR3aa: CASRKQGVLSTEAFF; CDR3nt: TGTGCCAGCAGAAAACAAGGGGTCCTAAGCACTGAAGCTTTCTTT
v_gene: TRBV6-1; j_gene: TRBJ1-1; abundance: .; d_gene: .; CDR3aa: CASSEATGNTEAFF; CDR3nt: TGTGCCAGCAGTGAGGCTACAGGGAACACTGAAGCTTTCTTT
v_gene: TRBV5-5; j_gene: TRBJ1-2; abundance: .; d_gene: .; CDR3aa: CASSLGPGTNYGYTF; CDR3nt: TGTGCCAGCAGCTTGGGTCCAGGCACTAACTATGGCTACACCTTC
v_gene: TRBV19; j_gene: TRBJ2-1; abundance: .; d_gene: TRBD1; CDR3aa: CASSPGDRGSYNEQFF; CDR3nt: TGTGCCAGTAGTCCAGGAGACAGGGGGTCTTACAATGAGCAGTTCTTC
v_gene: TRBV6-5; j_gene: TRBJ2-7; abundance: .; d_gene: .; CDR3aa: CASSYSRQGRYEQYF; CDR3nt: TGTGCCAGCAGTTACTCACGGCAGGGGCGCTACGAGCAGTACTTC
v_gene: TRBV7-9; j_gene: TRBJ2-7; abundance: .; d_gene: TRBD1; CDR3aa: CASSPSTGASSYEQYF; CDR3nt: TGTGCCAGCAGCCCCTCAACAGGGGCGAGCTCCTACGAGCAGTACTTC
v_gene: TRBV7-3; j_gene: TRBJ2-7; abundance: .; d_gene: TRBD2; CDR3aa: CASSLTGGRPYEQYF; CDR3nt: TGTGCCAGCAGCTTAACGGGGGGGAGGCCCTACGAGCAGTACTTC